The 28 T cell receptor beta chains presented below share a single source sample, sequenced in a study of blood T cells in healthy people across ages. Alongside a J-beta primer mix, a sample-barcoded 5' primer served in a second PCR lasting about 7 to 12 cycles. TCRdb re-analysed the 5' RACE reads in MiXCR, keeping a single row per CDR3 protein. The profile shows 540,000 or so distinct CDR3 sequences, 27% of them singletons. Input material: blood. Receptors were obtained from a woman aged 70 to 79 in good health.

The chain combines TRBV5-5 with TRBJ2-7; TRBD1 might be the D (6 bases). The V end lost 1 base, the J end lost 2 bases, and 10 bases lay between the germline ends. Germline V CDR1 and CDR2: SGHKS, YYEKEE (reference sequence). CDR3 length: 14 amino acids. The CDR3 DNA is TGTGCCAGCAGCTTGCGGGACAAGACCTACGAGCAGTACTTC. Its translation: CASSLRDKTYEQYF.

This clonotype was seen more than once but under ten times. At one end, the junction sequence differs from germline, possibly due to a read error. This chain uses TRBV20-1 with TRBJ2-5; D remains unclear. In germline, CDR1 is DFQATT, CDR2 SNEGSKA (reference sequence). The CDR3 sequence is 11 residues long. CDR3 sequence reads: CSARGGETRYF. The CDR3 DNA sequence: TGCAGTGCTAGAGGGGGTGAGACCCGGTACTTC.

V is TRBV7-2 and J is TRBJ2-7; 11 bases align to TRBD1. The CDR3 loop spans 16 amino acids. Germline V gene sequence: CDR1 SGHTA, CDR2 FQGNSA. The trim removed 5 bases at V and 2 bases at J, leaving 8 bases unmatched. The CDR3: CASSPRRDRGTYEQYF. The CDR3 DNA reads as TGTGCCAGCAGCCCTAGACGGGACAGGGGGACCTACGAGCAGTACTTC.

This clonotype has only a few counts. The V gene is TRBV9, the J gene TRBJ1-2; D is perhaps TRBD1 (5 bases). CDR3 length: 14 residues. CDR1 and CDR2 (germline): SGDLS, YYNGEE. V was trimmed by 0 bases and J by 7 bases, leaving 13 bases between them. CDR3 protein: CASSVGQTTSGYTF. CDR3 in DNA: TGTGCCAGCAGCGTAGGACAGACGACCTCTGGCTACACCTTC. Full variable domain (outside the CDR3, taken from reference TRBV9 and TRBJ1-2): DSGVTQTPKHLITATGQRVTLRCSPRSGDLSVYWYQQSLDQGLQFLIQYYNGEERAKGNILERFSAQQFPDLHSELNLSSLELGDSALYFCASSVGQTTSGYTFGSGTRLTVV.

The chain carries TRBV15 and TRBJ1-1; D gene unclear. The length of the CDR3 is 13 residues. The V and J ends lost 1 base and 0 bases respectively, with 3 bases between them. Looked up from germline, CDR1 is LNHNV and CDR2 is YYDKDF (reference sequence). The CDR3 reads CATSRGVNTEAFF. CDR3 DNA: TGTGCCACCAGCAGAGGTGTGAACACTGAAGCTTTCTTT. The full variable domain, its missing parts supplied by reference TRBV15 and TRBJ1-1, is DAMVIQNPRYQVTQFGKPVTLSCSQTLNHNVMYWYQQKSSQAPKLLFHYYDKDFNNEADTPDNFQSRRPNTSFCFLDIRSPGLGDTAMYLCATSRGVNTEAFFGQGTRLTVV.

The chain joins TRBV7-8 to TRBJ2-1; no definite D call. Trimming pared 3 bases from V and 4 bases from J, leaving 10 bases between. Germline values: CDR1 SGHVS, CDR2 FQNEAQ. This CDR3 spans 14 amino acids. In DNA form, the CDR3 reads TGTGCCAGCAGCTTCCGGGCTGGGTACAATGAGCAGTTCTTC. Translating it yields CASSFRAGYNEQFF.

This chain joins TRBV10-3 and TRBJ2-3; 7 positions match TRBD1. V shed 5 bases, J shed 0 bases, and the junction held 8 bases outside the gene matches. The CDR3 runs 16 residues. CDR1 and CDR2 from the germline V gene are ENHRY and SYGVKD. CDR3 DNA: TGTGCCATCAGTATAGACAGGGCCGGGAGCACAGATACGCAGTATTTT. It codes for CAISIDRAGSTDTQYF.

The rearrangement joins TRBV5-5 to TRBJ2-3, with D tentatively TRBD2 (6 bases). The V end lost 5 bases, the J end lost 2 bases, and 12 bases lay between the germline ends. Germline assignment: CDR1 SGHKS and CDR2 YYEKEE (reference sequence). The CDR3 loop spans 14 amino acids. Here the CDR3 reads CASRAGRVTDTQYF. The CDR3 DNA reads as TGTGCCAGCAGAGCGGGCCGAGTCACAGATACGCAGTATTTT.

This clonotype occurred a few times. The V and J genes are TRBV7-2 and TRBJ2-7, with 8 positions matching TRBD1. Trimming cost V 3 bases and J 7 bases; bases outside gene matches: 8. Germline V gene data show CDR1 as SGHTA and CDR2 as FQGNSA. CDR3 length equals 14 residues. The CDR3, as DNA: TGTGCCAGCAGCTTCGACAGGGGTTTAGGGGAGCAGTACTTC. Residues: CASSFDRGLGEQYF.

This clonotype has more than one count but fewer than ten. The chain recombines TRBV6-1 with TRBJ1-2, with a tentative D call TRBD1 (6 bases). Trimming took 4 bases from V and 2 from J, leaving 14 bases between them. The CDR3 has 15 residues. Germline V gene lookup returns CDR1 MNHNS and CDR2 SASEGT. CDR3 DNA: TGTGCCAGCAGTGCCCAGGGGTCGGGGAACTATGGCTACACCTTC. Its translation is CASSAQGSGNYGYTF.

Here the CDR3 DNA reads TGCAGCGCCAGGGGGGTTACGACAGATACGCAGTATTTT. Translation gives CSARGVTTDTQYF. The genes are TRBV29-1 and TRBJ2-3; D perhaps matches TRBD1 (7 bases). The CDR3 is made up of 13 amino acids. Per the germline V gene, CDR1 is SQVTM and CDR2 is ANQGSEA. Trimming left V 7 bases short and J 3 bases short, with 14 bases between.

This rearrangement joins TRBV7-8 to TRBJ2-7, with D possibly TRBD2 on 7 matching bases. The CDR3 runs 15 residues. CDR1 is SGHVS and CDR2 is FQNEAQ in the germline V gene. V was cut by 4 bases and J by 2 bases, with 15 bases left in between. DNA for the CDR3: TGTGCCAGCAGCTCCGGATGGGGGGGCCCCTACGAGCAGTACTTC. As protein: CASSSGWGGPYEQYF. Full variable domain (rest looked up from reference TRBV7-8 and TRBJ2-7): GAGVSQSPRYKVAKRGQDVALRCDPISGHVSLFWYQQALGQGPEFLTYFQNEAQLDKSGLPSDRFFAERPEGSVSTLKIQRTQQEDSAVYLCASSSGWGGPYEQYFGPGTRLTVT.

The chain combines TRBV7-6 with TRBJ2-1, with D perhaps TRBD2 (5 bases). The closer fit of TRBJ2-7 to the DNA end suggests the J call may be wrong. CDR1 and CDR2 from the germline V gene are SGHVS and FNYEAQ. CDR3 length equals 15 residues. Here the CDR3 DNA reads TGTGCCAGCAGCCTCCGAGCGGAATATCCCTACGAGCAGTACTTC. It is translated as CASSLRAEYPYEQYF.

V usage is TRBV7-2 and J usage is TRBJ2-7; 9 bases match TRBD2. Germline values: CDR1 SGHTA, CDR2 FQGNSA. The trim removed 3 bases at V and 6 bases at J, leaving 6 bases unmatched. This CDR3 has 14 amino acids. CDR3 bases: TGTGCCAGCAGCTTTCCGGGACTAGCATCCGAGCAGTACTTC. Translated, it gives CASSFPGLASEQYF.

The chain combines TRBV6-1 with TRBJ1-5; D remains unclear. Germline V gene lookup returns CDR1 MNHNS and CDR2 SASEGT. The CDR3 is made up of 17 amino acids. With 6 bases removed from V and 2 bases from J, the gap between germline ends came to 20 bases. The chain's CDR3 is CASRDLPGGVRNQPQHF. CDR3 bases: TGTGCCAGCAGAGACCTCCCGGGCGGGGTCCGCAATCAGCCCCAGCATTTT.

This clonotype was counted a few times. The J gene is TRBJ2-2, the V gene TRBV2; D remains ambiguous. CDR1 and CDR2 (germline): SNHLY, FYNNEI. The V end was cut by 6 bases, the J end by 3 bases, with 14 bases between. This CDR3 has 15 amino acids. The CDR3: CASRRTGQYTGELFF. The CDR3 DNA sequence: TGTGCCAGCAGGAGGACCGGGCAGTACACCGGGGAGCTGTTTTTT.

This clonotype has just a few counts. Written as DNA, the CDR3 is TGCGCCAGCAGCGACAGCACAGATACGCAGTATTTT. Amino acid sequence: CASSDSTDTQYF. V is TRBV5-1 and J is TRBJ2-3; D call uncertain. The CDR3 length is 12 residues. CDR1 and CDR2 from the germline V gene are SGHRS and YFSETQ. V lost 4 bases, J lost 0 bases, and 3 bases lay in between.

Of note for this clonotype: At one end the junction does not follow the germline gene, possibly because of a read error. The chain uses TRBV19 and TRBJ1-1, with D uncertain. The CDR3 runs 11 residues. The V gene's germline CDR1 is LNHDA and CDR2 SQIVND (reference sequence). The CDR3 loop reads CASSRAGEAFF. As DNA, the CDR3 is TGTGCCAGTTCCCGGGCGGGTGAAGCCTTCTTT.

V gene TRBV20-1 combines with J gene TRBJ1-2, with D hard to call. Trimming removed 8 bases at V and 2 bases at J, with 9 bases between. The CDR3 runs 11 residues. The germline V gene encodes CDR1 DFQATT and CDR2 SNEGSKA (reference sequence). CDR3 residues: CSSERNYGYTF. DNA for the CDR3: TGCAGTTCGGAGCGGAACTATGGCTACACCTTC.

The table lists this clonotype with a few counts. The chain is built from TRBV2 and TRBJ1-4; D not certain. V was shortened by 2 bases and J by 1 base, with 2 bases between the two germline ends. The CDR3 contains 13 residues. From germline, CDR1 is SNHLY and CDR2 FYNNEI. The CDR3 reads CASSELTNEKLFF. CDR3 in DNA: TGTGCCAGCAGTGAACTAACTAATGAAAAACTGTTTTTT.

This clonotype turned up a few times. V and J are TRBV20-1 and TRBJ2-7; either TRBD1 or TRBD2 may fit D (5 bases each). V gave up 5 bases and J gave up 5 bases, with 22 bases separating them. The CDR3 contains 15 residues. CDR1 is DFQATT, CDR2 SNEGSKA, per germline (reference sequence). CDR3 nucleotide sequence: TGCAGTGCTGGTGCTCCGGGGACGGCGGTGCACGAGCAGTACTTC. It yields the protein CSAGAPGTAVHEQYF.

This rearrangement joins TRBV7-9 to TRBJ2-7, with a possible D match to TRBD1 (6 bases). In germline, CDR1 is SEHNR, CDR2 FQNEAQ (reference sequence). Trimming cost V 5 bases and J 11 bases, with 13 bases left between them. The CDR3 runs 11 residues. CDR3 sequence: CASSLRQEKYF. CDR3 bases: TGTGCCAGCAGCCTCCGACAGGAAAAGTACTTC.

The chain is built from TRBV20-1 and TRBJ1-2, with a weak D call TRBD1 (5 bases). The CDR3 is 13 amino acids. The germline CDR1 and CDR2 sequences are DFQATT and SNEGSKA (reference sequence). V lost 3 bases and J lost 6, with 14 bases in between. The CDR3 coding sequence is TGCAGTGCTAGTCTTCAGGGTACGGATGGCTACACCTTC. Translated: CSASLQGTDGYTF.

The chain combines TRBV5-1 with TRBJ1-2, with D possibly TRBD1 on 6 matching bases. The germline V gene encodes CDR1 SGHRS and CDR2 YFSETQ. The CDR3 spans 15 residues. V dropped 0 bases and J dropped 5 bases, with 14 bases sitting between them. CDR3 DNA sequence: TGCGCCAGCAGCTTGGCACAGGGAGAAATATATGGCTACACCTTC. This encodes CASSLAQGEIYGYTF.

This clonotype appeared once. The gene calls are TRBV7-2 and TRBJ1-4; D call uncertain. The CDR3 consists of 14 residues. Trimming pared 0 bases from V and 4 bases from J, leaving 6 bases between. Germline CDR1 and CDR2: SGHTA and FQGNSA. CDR3 loop: CASSLAVVNEKLFF. CDR3 in DNA: TGTGCCAGCAGCTTAGCCGTCGTTAATGAAAAACTGTTTTTT. Using reference TRBV7-2 and TRBJ1-4 for the parts outside the CDR3, the full variable domain is GAGVSQSPSNKVTEKGKDVELRCDPISGHTALYWYRQSLGQGLEFLIYFQGNSAPDKSGLPSDRFSAERTGGSVSTLTIQRTQQEDSAVYLCASSLAVVNEKLFFGSGTQLSVL.

The chain links TRBV4-2 to TRBJ2-7, with D unclear. Looked up from germline, CDR1 is LGHNA and CDR2 is YNFKEQ. Trimming removed 0 bases at V and 7 bases at J, with 13 bases between. The CDR3 covers 14 residues. The CDR3 DNA sequence: TGTGCCAGCAGCCAAGACGTCATTCGCAGGGAGCAGTACTTC. It translates to CASSQDVIRREQYF.

The rearrangement links TRBV20-1 to TRBJ2-7; D is unclear. Trimming left V 5 bases short and J 1 base short, with 18 bases between. CDR1 and CDR2 (germline): DFQATT, SNEGSKA (reference sequence). There are 15 residues in the CDR3. CDR3 DNA sequence: TGCAGTGCTCAGCCCCGACACGGAGCTTCCTACGAGCAGTACTTC. Translating gives CSAQPRHGASYEQYF.

This sequence joins TRBV10-3 and TRBJ2-3; 13 nucleotides align to TRBD2. There are 14 residues in the CDR3. Germline V gene data show CDR1 as ENHRY and CDR2 as SYGVKD. The CDR3 nucleotides are TGTGCTATGAAGACTAGCGGGGGGCCAGATACGCAGTATTTT. It codes for CAMKTSGGPDTQYF.